A single sample is the source of the 23 T cell receptor beta chains below, sequenced in a study of blood T cells in healthy people across ages. With a J-beta primer mix and a sample-barcoded 5' primer, a second PCR ran about 6 to 11 cycles. TCRdb re-analysed the 5' RACE reads in MiXCR, keeping a single row per CDR3 protein. The sample holds over 700,000 distinct CDR3 sequences, 53% seen once. The material sequenced was blood. These receptors were taken from an elderly man in good health.

This clonotype has just one count. The chain uses TRBV27 and TRBJ2-7; a possible D gene is TRBD1 (6 bases). This CDR3 comprises 15 residues. Germline V gene lookup returns CDR1 MNHEY and CDR2 SMNVEV (reference sequence). Deletions cut 5 bases from V and 1 base from J, with 15 bases between. CDR3 in amino acids: CASSGDIRPSYEQYF. In nucleotides, the CDR3 is TGTGCCAGCAGTGGGGACATCCGACCTTCCTACGAGCAGTACTTC.

The sample holds a few counts of this clonotype. The chain recombines TRBV7-2 with TRBJ2-1, with 11 nucleotides matching TRBD2. Per germline, CDR1 SGHTA and CDR2 FQGNSA. Trimming took 5 bases from V and 3 from J; bases not matched to a gene: 9. This CDR3 is built from 17 residues. The CDR3 here is CASSPRGLAAIYNEQFF. The DNA for the CDR3 is TGTGCCAGCAGCCCAAGGGGACTAGCGGCCATCTACAATGAGCAGTTCTTC.

The V gene is TRBV7-2, the J gene TRBJ2-5; 9 nucleotides line up with TRBD2. CDR3 length: 16 amino acids. Germline V gene data show CDR1 as SGHTA and CDR2 as FQGNSA. The V segment lost 3 bases and the J segment 7 bases; nucleotides outside the gene matches: 12. CDR3 in DNA: TGTGCCAGCAGCTTGGGGACTAGCCTTCCGTGGGGGACCCAGTACTTC. As protein: CASSLGTSLPWGTQYF.

This clonotype has a handful of counts. This chain uses TRBV12-3 or TRBV12-4 with TRBJ2-7; 11 bases align to TRBD2. The CDR3 contains 16 residues. The junction had 5 bases not matched to a gene; V was cut back by 4 bases and J by 0 bases. The chain's CDR3 is CASSSGLAGTSYEQYF. The CDR3 DNA reads TGTGCCAGCAGTTCTGGACTAGCGGGCACCTCCTACGAGCAGTACTTC.

Remarks on this clonotype: A junction end diverges from the germline sequence, so it may reflect a read error. The V and J genes are TRBV3-1 and TRBJ2-3; D ambiguous. CDR1 LGHDT and CDR2 YNNKEL come from the germline V gene (reference sequence). CDR3 length: 14 amino acids. The DNA of the CDR3 is TGTGCCTGCAGCCAAGATGAGCAGCACAGATACGCGTATTTT. It codes for CACSQDEQHRYAYF.

This CDR3 reads CASMIAGTQYF. Written as DNA, the CDR3 is TGTGCCAGCATGATCGCGGGGACCCAGTACTTC. The chain recombines TRBV27 with TRBJ2-5; a possible D gene is TRBD2 (5 bases). The germline gives CDR1 MNHEY, CDR2 SMNVEV (reference sequence). The CDR3 consists of 11 residues. V was clipped by 7 bases and J by 7 bases, with 10 bases between them.

In this sample, this clonotype turned up once. The V call is TRBV25-1, the J call TRBJ2-7; TRBD1 is a possible D gene (5 bases). From germline, CDR1 is MGHDK and CDR2 SYGVNS. The CDR3 extends over 15 amino acids. The V gene lost 10 bases and the J gene lost 1 base, with 20 bases spanning the gap. The CDR3 sequence is CATEWCRERSYEQYF. The CDR3 bases are TGTGCCACCGAGTGGTGCAGGGAACGTTCCTACGAGCAGTACTTC.

V usage is TRBV28 and J usage is TRBJ1-4, with TRBD1 identical over 7 bases. Germline assignment: CDR1 MDHEN and CDR2 SYDVKM. The trim removed 6 bases at V and 7 bases at J, leaving 8 bases unmatched. The CDR3 is made up of 14 amino acids. The CDR3 region is CASRSEGAGEKLFF. Here the CDR3 DNA reads TGTGCCAGCAGATCCGAGGGGGCCGGTGAAAAACTGTTTTTT.

J is TRBJ2-3 and V is TRBV12-3 or TRBV12-4, with D possibly being TRBD1 or TRBD2 (5 bases each). The CDR3 is 16 residues long. V gave up 6 bases and J gave up 5 bases, with 21 bases separating them. CDR3 bases: TGTGCCAGCAGCCTCCCCGGGGCAGGGATGGGAGATACGCAGTATTTT. This translates into CASSLPGAGMGDTQYF.

The chain is built from TRBV20-1 and TRBJ2-4; 8 bases match TRBD2. Germline V gene lookup returns CDR1 DFQATT and CDR2 SNEGSKA (reference sequence). The CDR3 is 17 residues long. V dropped 4 bases and J dropped 0; count of bases not matched to a gene: 11. CDR3 amino acids: CSANSGTITLAKNIQYF. As DNA, the CDR3 is TGCAGTGCTAATAGCGGGACGATCACCTTAGCCAAAAACATTCAGTACTTC.

A few counts support this clonotype. J is TRBJ2-1 and V is TRBV7-2; D unclear. With 5 bases removed from V and 6 bases from J, the gap between germline ends came to 11 bases. This CDR3 is 13 amino acids long. Germline loops: CDR1 SGHTA, CDR2 FQGNSA. Here the CDR3 DNA reads TGTGCCAGCAGCGTAGATGACACCAATGAGCAGTTCTTC. Protein sequence: CASSVDDTNEQFF.

CDR3 sequence: CASSKEGEGSPGQGSAEQYF. In DNA form, the CDR3 reads TGTGCCAGCAGCAAAGAGGGGGAAGGATCGCCGGGACAGGGTAGCGCCGAGCAGTACTTC. The rearrangement links TRBV21-1 to TRBJ2-7; the table's D call, TRBD1, was not checked against the DNA. TRBV21-1 is a recognized pseudogene. The CDR3 sequence is 20 residues long.

V gene TRBV3-1 combines with J gene TRBJ2-2; D possibly corresponds to TRBD1 (6 bases). The CDR3 is 15 amino acids. Trimming removed 1 base from V and 6 bases from J, with 12 bases in between. Germline loops: CDR1 LGHDT, CDR2 YNNKEL (reference sequence). The CDR3 nucleotides are TGTGCCAGCAGCCAAGGGACCCCAGGGGCCGGGGAGCTGTTTTTT. Its protein is CASSQGTPGAGELFF.

This clonotype was found once. This chain links TRBV29-1 with TRBJ1-1, with D perhaps matching TRBD1 (6 bases). Per the germline V gene, CDR1 is SQVTM and CDR2 is ANQGSEA. CDR3 length equals 12 residues. Trimming shortened V by 8 bases and J by 3 bases, and 13 bases separated the two germline ends. CDR3 sequence: CSCQDSYTEAFF. In DNA, the CDR3 is TGCAGCTGCCAGGACAGTTACACTGAAGCTTTCTTT.

V gene TRBV29-1 combines with J gene TRBJ2-5; TRBD1 or TRBD2 may be the D gene (6 bases each). V was clipped by 6 bases and J by 11 bases, with 25 bases between them. CDR3 length: 14 residues. From germline, CDR1 is SQVTM and CDR2 ANQGSEA. CDR3: CSVGGGGPYNEQYF. The CDR3 bases are TGCAGCGTGGGCGGAGGGGGGCCCTACAATGAGCAGTACTTC.

This sequence joins TRBV11-2 and TRBJ2-1; TRBD2 aligns across 10 bases. V lost 3 bases, J lost 6 bases, and 2 bases stayed unmatched. This CDR3 has 14 amino acids. Germline assignment: CDR1 SGHAT and CDR2 FQNNGV. CDR3 sequence (DNA): TGTGCCAGCAGCTTTCCTAGCGGGGGCAATGAGCAGTTCTTC. Translation gives CASSFPSGGNEQFF.

About this clonotype: Sequence at one end of the junction differs from germline and may be a read error. This sequence joins TRBV7-2 and TRBJ1-5, with 8 bases identical to TRBD1. The germline V gene encodes CDR1 SGHTA and CDR2 FQGNSA. The length of the CDR3 is 18 residues. CDR3 nucleotides: TGTGCCAGCAGCTCGTGGACAGGGACGGAGGTTAGCAATCAGCTCCAGCATTTT. As protein: CASSSWTGTEVSNQLQHF. Complete variable domain (other parts from reference TRBV7-2 and TRBJ1-5): GAGVSQSPSNKVTEKGKDVELRCDPISGHTALYWYRQSLGQGLEFLIYFQGNSAPDKSGLPSDRFSAERTGGSVSTLTIQRTQQEDSAVYLCASSSWTGTEVSNQLQHFGDGTRLSIL.

The V and J genes are TRBV9 and TRBJ1-1, with TRBD1 matching 8 bases. The CDR3 extends over 17 amino acids. V trimming: 0 bases; J trimming: 4 bases; junction bases outside the gene matches: 11. Germline CDR1 and CDR2: SGDLS and YYNGEE. The CDR3 loop reads CASSVDTGQGIGTEAFF. The CDR3 DNA reads as TGTGCCAGCAGCGTAGATACAGGACAGGGAATTGGCACTGAAGCTTTCTTT.

The rearrangement links TRBV2 to TRBJ1-6, with a tentative D call TRBD1 (6 bases). The CDR3 has 17 amino acids. The germline V and J ends were trimmed by 6 bases and 4 bases, with 19 bases remaining between them. From germline, CDR1 is SNHLY and CDR2 FYNNEI. CDR3 amino acids: CASRHGTHEIYNSPLHF. The CDR3 DNA reads TGTGCCAGCAGGCATGGGACACATGAAATTTATAATTCACCCCTCCACTTT.

This chain joins TRBV27 and TRBJ1-2; TRBD1 might be the D (5 bases). The CDR3 runs 17 residues. Germline V lookup: CDR1 MNHEY, CDR2 SMNVEV (reference sequence). V dropped 6 bases and J dropped 4 bases, with 24 bases sitting between them. The CDR3 reads CASSQGVGDLRGYGYTF. Written as DNA, the CDR3 is TGTGCCAGCAGCCAGGGCGTAGGCGACTTAAGGGGCTATGGCTACACCTTC.

The rearrangement joins TRBV11-1 to TRBJ1-1; maybe TRBD1 (6 bases). Germline CDR1 is SGHAT and CDR2 is FQDESV (reference sequence). Trimming removed 7 bases from V and 7 bases from J, with 16 bases in between. This CDR3 region has 13 residues. CDR3 residues: CASTFGLGGEAFF. DNA of the CDR3: TGTGCCAGCACCTTCGGACTAGGGGGTGAAGCTTTCTTT.

The chain carries TRBV6-1 and TRBJ2-3; TRBD2 agrees at 10 bases. Germline V CDR1 and CDR2: MNHNS, SASEGT. The CDR3 runs to 18 residues. With 6 bases clipped from V and 14 bases from J, the junction kept 26 bases outside the gene matches. CDR3 in DNA: TGTGCCAGCAGACCCGGGACTAGCGCAACCTCGAGGCACAGATACGCGTATTTT. Translating it yields CASRPGTSATSRHRYAYF.

The rearrangement uses TRBV28 and TRBJ2-3; D not certain. This CDR3 comprises 11 residues. V dropped 5 bases and J dropped 14 bases, with 14 bases sitting between them. Per the germline V gene, CDR1 is MDHEN and CDR2 is SYDVKM. DNA for the CDR3: TGTGCCAGCAGTAAAACGAGATACGCGTATTTT. Protein: CASSKTRYAYF.